The present TCR beta chain was sequenced within a study of blood T cells in healthy people across ages. Looked up from germline, CDR1 is MNHEY and CDR2 is SVGEGT. Trimming took 6 bases from V and 7 from J; bases not matched to a gene: 8. CDR3 length: 14 amino acids. Staff drew 8 to 10 milliliters of peripheral blood from each donor. Primed by a sample-barcoded 5' primer and a J-beta primer mix, a second PCR proceeded for about 6 to 11 cycles. TCRdb re-derived calls from the 5' RACE reads in MiXCR, one entry per CDR3 protein. In the table there are some 1.7 million distinct CDR3 sequences, about 30% of which are singletons.

The sample comprised blood. The sequence was obtained from a woman in her twenties or thirties in good health. The V call is TRBV6-2 or TRBV6-3, the J call TRBJ1-5, with 8 bases lining up with TRBD1. For the CDR3, the DNA is TGTGCCAGCAGCCAGGACAGGGTGAAGCAGCCCCAGCATTTT. This encodes CASSQDRVKQPQHF.